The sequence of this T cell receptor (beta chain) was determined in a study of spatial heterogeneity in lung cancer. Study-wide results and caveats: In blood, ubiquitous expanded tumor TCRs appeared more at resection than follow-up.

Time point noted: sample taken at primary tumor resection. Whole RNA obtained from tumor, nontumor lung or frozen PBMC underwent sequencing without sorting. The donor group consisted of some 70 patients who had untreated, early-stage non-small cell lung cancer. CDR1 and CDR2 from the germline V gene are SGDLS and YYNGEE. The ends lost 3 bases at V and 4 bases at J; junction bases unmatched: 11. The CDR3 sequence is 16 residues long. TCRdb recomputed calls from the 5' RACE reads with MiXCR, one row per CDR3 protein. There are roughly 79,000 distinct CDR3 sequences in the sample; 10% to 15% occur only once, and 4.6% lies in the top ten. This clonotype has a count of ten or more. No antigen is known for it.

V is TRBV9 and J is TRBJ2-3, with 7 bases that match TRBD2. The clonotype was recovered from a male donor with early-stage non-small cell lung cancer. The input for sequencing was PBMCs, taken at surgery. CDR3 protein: CASSDPPGRVADTQYF. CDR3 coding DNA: TGTGCCAGCAGCGACCCCCCAGGGAGGGTTGCAGATACGCAGTATTTT.